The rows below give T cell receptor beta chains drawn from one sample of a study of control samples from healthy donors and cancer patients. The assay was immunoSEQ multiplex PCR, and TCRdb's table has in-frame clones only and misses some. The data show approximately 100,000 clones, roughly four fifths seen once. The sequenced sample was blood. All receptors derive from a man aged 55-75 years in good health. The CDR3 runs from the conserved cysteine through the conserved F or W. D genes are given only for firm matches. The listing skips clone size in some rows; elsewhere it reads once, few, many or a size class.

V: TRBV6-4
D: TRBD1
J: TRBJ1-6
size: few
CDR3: CASSVGQANSPLHF
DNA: TGTGCCAGCAGCGTGGGACAGGCCAATTCACCCCTCCACTTT

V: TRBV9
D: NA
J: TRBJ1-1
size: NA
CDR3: CASSDAPTETNTEAFF
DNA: TGTGCCAGCAGCGACGCCCCGACAGAGACTAACACTGAAGCTTTCTTT

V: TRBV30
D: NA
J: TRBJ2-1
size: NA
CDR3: CAWSAGFGGNEQFF
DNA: TGTGCCTGGAGTGCCGGGTTCGGAGGCAATGAGCAGTTCTTC

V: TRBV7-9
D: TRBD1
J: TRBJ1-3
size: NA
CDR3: CASGQGRRLSSGNTIYF
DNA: TGTGCCAGCGGACAGGGACGGCGACTTTCCTCTGGAAACACCATATATTTT

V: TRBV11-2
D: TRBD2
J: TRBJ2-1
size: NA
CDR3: CASSPTLSGRDEQFF
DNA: TGTGCCAGCAGCCCAACGTTGAGCGGGAGGGATGAGCAGTTCTTC

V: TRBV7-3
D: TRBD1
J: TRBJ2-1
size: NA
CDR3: CASSEQGGRNEQFF
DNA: TGTGCCAGCAGTGAACAGGGGGGCCGCAATGAGCAGTTCTTC

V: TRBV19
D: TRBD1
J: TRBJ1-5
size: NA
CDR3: CASGGTANQPQHF
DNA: TGTGCCAGTGGCGGGACAGCAAATCAGCCCCAGCATTTT

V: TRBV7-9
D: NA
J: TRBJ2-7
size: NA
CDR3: CASSRVGGRYEQYF
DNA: TGTGCCAGCAGCCGGGTGGGGGGCAGGTACGAGCAGTACTTC

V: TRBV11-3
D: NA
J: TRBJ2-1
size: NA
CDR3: CASSSEGGVGLNEQFF
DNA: TGTGCCAGCAGCTCAGAGGGTGGGGTCGGGCTCAATGAGCAGTTCTTC

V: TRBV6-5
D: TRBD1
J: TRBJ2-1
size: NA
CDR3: CASSPPMDRVNEQFF
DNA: TGTGCCAGCAGCCCACCGATGGACAGGGTAAATGAGCAGTTCTTC

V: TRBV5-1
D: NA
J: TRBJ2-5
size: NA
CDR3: CASSFRTDQETQYF
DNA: TGCGCCAGCAGCTTTCGGACAGACCAAGAGACCCAGTACTTC

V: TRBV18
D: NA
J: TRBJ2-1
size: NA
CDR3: CASSPLAGSYNEQFF
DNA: TGTGCCAGCTCACCCCTGGCAGGCTCCTACAATGAGCAGTTCTTC

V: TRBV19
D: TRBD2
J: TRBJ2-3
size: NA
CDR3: CASSLRAGGAQGDTQYF
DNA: TGTGCCAGTAGTTTACGAGCGGGGGGGGCGCAAGGAGATACGCAGTATTTT

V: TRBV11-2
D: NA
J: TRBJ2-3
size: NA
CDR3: CASSLGGFGTDTQYF
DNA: TGTGCCAGCAGCTTAGGCGGATTCGGCACAGATACGCAGTATTTT

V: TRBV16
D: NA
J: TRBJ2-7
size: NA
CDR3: CASSLGTGTYEQYF
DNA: TGTGCCAGCAGCCTCGGGACGGGAACCTACGAGCAGTACTTC

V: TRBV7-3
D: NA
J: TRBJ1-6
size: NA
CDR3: CASSFQGGSPLHF
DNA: TGTGCCAGCAGCTTTCAGGGAGGTTCACCCCTCCACTTT

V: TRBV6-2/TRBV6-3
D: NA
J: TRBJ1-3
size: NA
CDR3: CASSYGWAATSGNTIYF
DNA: TGTGCCAGCAGTTACGGCTGGGCGGCTACCTCTGGAAACACCATATATTTT

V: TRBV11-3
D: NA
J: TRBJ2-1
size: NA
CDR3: CASSLRSGFNEQFF
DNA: TGTGCCAGCAGCTTACGGAGCGGCTTCAATGAGCAGTTCTTC

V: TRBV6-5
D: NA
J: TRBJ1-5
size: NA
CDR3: CASSYRGPTGDQPQHF
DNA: TGTGCCAGCAGTTACCGGGGTCCAACAGGCGATCAGCCCCAGCATTTT

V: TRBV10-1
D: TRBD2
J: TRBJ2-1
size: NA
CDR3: CASSDKSSGRESSYNEQFF
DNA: TGCGCCAGCAGTGATAAGTCTAGCGGGAGGGAAAGCTCCTACAATGAGCAGTTCTTC

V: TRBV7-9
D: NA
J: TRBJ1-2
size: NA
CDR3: CASSPDGPIYGYTF
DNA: TGTGCCAGCAGCCCAGACGGACCTATCTATGGCTACACCTTC

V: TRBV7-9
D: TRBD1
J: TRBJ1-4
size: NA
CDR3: CASSLGTGHEKLFF
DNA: TGTGCCAGCAGCTTAGGGACAGGCCATGAAAAACTGTTTTTT

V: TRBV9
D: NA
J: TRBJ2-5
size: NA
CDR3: CASSVVPGETQYF
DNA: TGTGCCAGCAGCGTAGTGCCAGGAGAGACCCAGTACTTC

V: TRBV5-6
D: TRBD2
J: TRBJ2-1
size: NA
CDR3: CASSRSGRRYNEQFF
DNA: TGTGCCAGCAGCCGTAGCGGGAGGCGCTACAATGAGCAGTTCTTC

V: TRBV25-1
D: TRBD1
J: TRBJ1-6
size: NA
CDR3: CASADQGDGASPLHF
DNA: TGTGCCAGCGCTGACCAGGGGGACGGAGCCTCACCCCTCCACTTT

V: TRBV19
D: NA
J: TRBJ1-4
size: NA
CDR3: CASSINSYNEKLFF
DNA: TGTGCCAGTAGTATCAACAGTTATAATGAAAAACTGTTTTTT

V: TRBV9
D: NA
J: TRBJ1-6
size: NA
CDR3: CASSVEGQINSPLHF
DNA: TGTGCCAGCAGCGTAGAAGGACAGATAAATTCACCCCTCCACTTT

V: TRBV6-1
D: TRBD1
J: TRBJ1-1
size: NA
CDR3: CASSERGTGGAEAFF
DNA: TGTGCCAGCAGTGAAAGGGGGACAGGGGGCGCTGAAGCTTTCTTT

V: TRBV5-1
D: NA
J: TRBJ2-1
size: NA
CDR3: CASSLSGGTIAGSYNEQFF
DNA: TGCGCCAGCAGCTTGTCGGGTGGAACTATCGCGGGGTCCTACAATGAGCAGTTCTTC

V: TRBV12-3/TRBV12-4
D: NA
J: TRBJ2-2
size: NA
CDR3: CASSFGSSGELFF
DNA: TGTGCCAGCAGTTTCGGTTCGAGTGGGGAGCTGTTTTTT

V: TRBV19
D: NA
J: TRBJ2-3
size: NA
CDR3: CASSNPSGGSTDTQYF
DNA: TGTGCCAGTAGTAACCCCAGTGGGGGTAGCACAGATACGCAGTATTTT

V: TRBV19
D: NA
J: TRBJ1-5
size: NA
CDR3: CASSIAHTGNQPQHF
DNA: TGTGCCAGTAGTATAGCCCATACAGGGAATCAGCCCCAGCATTTT

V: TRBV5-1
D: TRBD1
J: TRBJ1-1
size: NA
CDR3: CASSLQDRGRTEAFF
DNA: TGCGCCAGCAGCTTACAGGACAGGGGAAGGACTGAAGCTTTCTTT

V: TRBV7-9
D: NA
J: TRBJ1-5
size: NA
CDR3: CASSLFRGGPGNQPQHF
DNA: TGTGCCAGCAGCTTATTTAGGGGTGGTCCGGGCAATCAGCCCCAGCATTTT

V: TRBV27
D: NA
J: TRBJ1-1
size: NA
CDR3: CASGFGTNTEAFF
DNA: TGTGCCAGCGGGTTTGGGACTAACACTGAAGCTTTCTTT

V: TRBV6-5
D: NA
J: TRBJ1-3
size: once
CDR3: CASSYTGDTIYF
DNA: TGTGCCAGCAGTTACACGGGGGACACCATATATTTT

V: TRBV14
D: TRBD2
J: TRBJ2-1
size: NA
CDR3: CASSQDRLAGVYEQFF
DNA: TGTGCCAGCAGCCAAGATAGACTAGCGGGAGTATATGAGCAGTTCTTC

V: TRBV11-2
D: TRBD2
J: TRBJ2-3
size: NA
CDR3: CASSPRTSGGSGDTQYF
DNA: TGTGCCAGCAGCCCTCGGACTAGCGGGGGATCGGGCGATACGCAGTATTTT

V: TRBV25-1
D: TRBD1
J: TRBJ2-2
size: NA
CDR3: CASSDPGQGKERELFF
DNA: TGTGCCAGCAGTGATCCGGGACAGGGGAAGGAGAGGGAGCTGTTTTTT

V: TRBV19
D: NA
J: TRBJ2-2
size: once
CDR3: CASSLVRTGELFF
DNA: TGTGCCAGTAGCTTGGTCCGGACCGGGGAGCTGTTTTTT

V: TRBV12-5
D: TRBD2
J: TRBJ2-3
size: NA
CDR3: CASGLTRGGLLLSDTQYF
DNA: TGTGCTAGTGGTTTGACGCGGGGGGGCCTTCTATTATCGGATACGCAGTATTTT